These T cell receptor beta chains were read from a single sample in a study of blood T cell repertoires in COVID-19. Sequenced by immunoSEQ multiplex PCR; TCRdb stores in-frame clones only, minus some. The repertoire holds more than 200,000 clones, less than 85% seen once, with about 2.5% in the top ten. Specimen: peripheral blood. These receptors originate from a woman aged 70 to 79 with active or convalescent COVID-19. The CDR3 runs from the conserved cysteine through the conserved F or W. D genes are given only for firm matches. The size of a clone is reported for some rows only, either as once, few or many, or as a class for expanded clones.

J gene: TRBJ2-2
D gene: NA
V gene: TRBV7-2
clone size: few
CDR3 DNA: TGTGCCAGCAGCAACAGGGTAGCCGGGGAGCTGTTTTTT
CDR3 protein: CASSNRVAGELFF

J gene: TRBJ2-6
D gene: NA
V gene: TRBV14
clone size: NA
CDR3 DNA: TGTGCCAGCAGCCTCTACCCAGGCTCTGGGGCCAACGTCCTGACTTTC
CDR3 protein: CASSLYPGSGANVLTF

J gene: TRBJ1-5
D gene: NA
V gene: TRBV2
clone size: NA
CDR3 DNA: TGTGCCAGCAGCCGGGAGGGCAATCAGCCCCAGCATTTT
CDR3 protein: CASSREGNQPQHF

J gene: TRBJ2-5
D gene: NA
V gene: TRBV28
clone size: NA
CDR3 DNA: TGTGCCGTGGGGAACGCCCGGGGAGAGACCCAGTACTTC
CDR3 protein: CAVGNARGETQYF

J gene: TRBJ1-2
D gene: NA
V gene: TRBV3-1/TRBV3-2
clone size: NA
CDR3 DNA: TGTGCCAGCAGCCTCAACGGCGAGGCTAACTATGGCTACACCTTC
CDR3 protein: CASSLNGEANYGYTF

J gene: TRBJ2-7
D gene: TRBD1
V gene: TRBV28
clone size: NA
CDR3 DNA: TGTGCCAGCATCACCCCGACAGGGGGCGGTTACGAGCAGTACTTC
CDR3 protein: CASITPTGGGYEQYF

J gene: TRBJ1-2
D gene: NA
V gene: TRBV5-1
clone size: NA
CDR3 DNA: TGCGCCAGCAGCGCGGGATCTGGGTCTAACTATGGCTACACCTTC
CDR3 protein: CASSAGSGSNYGYTF

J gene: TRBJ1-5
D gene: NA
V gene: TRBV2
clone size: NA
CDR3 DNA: TGTGCCACCGCGGGCGGGCCCCGGCCTCAGCCCCAGCATTTT
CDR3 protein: CATAGGPRPQPQHF

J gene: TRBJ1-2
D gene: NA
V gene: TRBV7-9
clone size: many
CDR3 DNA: TGTGCCAGCACCCGCCAGGCTAACTATGGCTACACCTTC
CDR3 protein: CASTRQANYGYTF

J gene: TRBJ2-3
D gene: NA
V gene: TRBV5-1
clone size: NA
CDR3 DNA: TGCGCCAGCAGCTTGGTGTCTGAGGATACGCAGTATTTT
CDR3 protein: CASSLVSEDTQYF

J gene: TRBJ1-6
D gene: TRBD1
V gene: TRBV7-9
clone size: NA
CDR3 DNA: TGTGCCAGCACCTTCTCCTCAGGACAGGGAAATTCACCCCTCCACTTT
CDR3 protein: CASTFSSGQGNSPLHF

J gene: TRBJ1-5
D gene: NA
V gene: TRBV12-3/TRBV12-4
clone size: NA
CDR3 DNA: TGTGCCAGCAGCACAAAGGAGTCCCAGCCCCAGCATTTT
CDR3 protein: CASSTKESQPQHF

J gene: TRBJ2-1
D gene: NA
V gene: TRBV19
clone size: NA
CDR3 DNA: TGTGCCAGTACCACAACACTAGGGCGGAATGAGCAGTTCTTC
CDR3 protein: CASTTTLGRNEQFF

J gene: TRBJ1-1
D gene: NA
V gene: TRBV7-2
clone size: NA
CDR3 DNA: TGTGCCAGCAGCTTAGGGGGGGGCACTGAAGCTTTCTTT
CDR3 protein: CASSLGGGTEAFF

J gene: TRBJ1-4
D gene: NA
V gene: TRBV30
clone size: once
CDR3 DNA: TGTGCCTGGAGCGTCCTTGCAACTAATGAAAAACTGTTTTTT
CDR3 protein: CAWSVLATNEKLFF

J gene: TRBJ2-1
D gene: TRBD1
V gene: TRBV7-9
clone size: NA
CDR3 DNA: TGTGCCAGCAGCCGAGAGACAGGGATCTCCTACAATGAGCAGTTCTTC
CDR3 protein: CASSRETGISYNEQFF

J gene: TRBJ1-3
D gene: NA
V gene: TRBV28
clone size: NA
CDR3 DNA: TGTGCCAGCAGTTTATTCCGGGTCTCTGGAAACACCATATATTTT
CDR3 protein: CASSLFRVSGNTIYF

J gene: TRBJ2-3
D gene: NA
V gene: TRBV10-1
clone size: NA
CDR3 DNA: TGCGCCACCAGCAGGTCAACAGATACGCAGTATTTT
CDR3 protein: CATSRSTDTQYF